This TCR beta chain was recovered during a study of memory CD4+ T cells and cytomegalovirus serostatus (dated by TCRdb to the late 2010s). With respect to the entire study: The cohort comprised about 35 healthy Belgian adults, 9 CMV seropositive and 24 CMV seronegative. To replicate a published TCR-based CMV serostatus classifier, the researchers sequenced the CD4+ memory TCRbeta repertoires of a Belgian cohort whose cytomegalovirus serostatus was known. Here is what the overall study found, with its caveats: Unlike the original study, which covered naive and memory CD4+ and CD8+ populations, the Belgian study sequenced only CD4+CD45RO+ memory cells. CMV serostatus prediction reached a median bootstrapped AUC of about 0.94 with the original framework and about 0.91 with a US-trained random forest. On the Belgian cohort, the classifier built on the original framework reached a median bootstrapped AUC of around 0.96, with a 95% CI of 0.76-1.00. The results were interpreted as suggesting that the CMV-associated TCR signature is largely present in the CD4+ memory repertoire. Of 150 to 200 previously reported CMV-associated TCRbeta sequences, around 70 appeared in the CD4+ memory repertoires, each in one to five individuals.

Taken from cysteine to phenylalanine, the CDR3 has 14 residues. The read is trimmed to its CDR3 DNA, 42 bases read in frame from base 1. V ends up 4 bases short and J 1 base short, with an unmatched junction base count of 3. CDR1 and CDR2, per the germline V gene (reference sequence), are SEHNR and FQNEAQ. As to this clone: What this receptor recognizes is not known. It has no much larger one-base neighbor in the sample; base qualities were not kept.

The Quick-DNA Microprep Kit was used to extract genomic DNA from the sorted cells. Amplification of TCRbeta DNA was done with the immunoSEQ hsTCRbeta kit, following the protocol from the manufacturer. TCRbeta libraries were sequenced on an Illumina MiSeq instrument. Regarding the original processing steps: Removing out-of-frame sequences left 2,204,828 distinct TCRbeta sequences, an average of approximately 65,000 per individual. Each individual was scored by the count of around 160 previously reported CMV-associated TCRbeta sequences and the total productive distinct TCRbeta count. A beta-binomial model was reimplemented in Python, and scikit-learn random forests with default parameters were trained on US cohort data. On the Belgian cohort, classifier performance was reported as the median AUC, along with percentile confidence intervals, across 10,000 bootstrap iterations. Sourced from immuneACCESS, this table was stored by TCRdb with only in-frame sequences that have V and J called. A share of the clones is absent; for the studies checked, an unresolved V gene accounts for under half, and the remainder has no known explanation. For V, J and clone size, that table is used; D and trimming come from the DNA. The sample yields about 59,000 clones; roughly 81% were counted once. The ten largest clones capture around 1% of the sample.

Single viable CD3+CD4+CD8-CD45RO+ cells were sorted as memory CD4+ T cells on a FACSAria II. CMV serostatus was determined with a Roche Elecsys assay detecting serum IgG against CMV pp150, pp28, p38 and p52. Once the samples were thawed, total CD4+ T cells were enriched through positive selection using CD4 magnetic microbeads. The samples came from a different study that was designed specifically to examine the CD4+ T cell memory repertoire. Peripheral blood mononuclear cells were isolated and cryopreserved according to standard operating procedures, and serum was stored at -80 degrees C. The staining used CD3-PerCP (BW264/56), CD4-APC (RPA-T4), CD45RO-PE (UCHT1) and CD8-Pacific Orange (3B5) antibodies, and Sytox blue was used to exclude non-viable cells.

The origin of this receptor is an adult in good health and CMV-seronegative. The sample was memory CD4+ T cells from blood. In this chain, TRBV7-9 is recombined with TRBJ2-5, with 7 central nucleotides matching TRBD1. The CDR3 sequence is CASSSTGFQETQYF. The DNA sequence is as follows: TGTGCCAGCAGCTCGACAGGGTTCCAAGAGACCCAGTACTTC. When the CDR3 is completed using the reference TRBV7-9 and TRBJ2-5 genes on either side, the full variable domain is DTGVSQNPRHKITKRGQNVTFRCDPISEHNRLYWYRQTLGQGPEFLTYFQNEAQLEKSRLLSDRFSAERPKGSFSTLEIQRTEQGDSAMYLCASSSTGFQETQYFGPGTRLLVL.